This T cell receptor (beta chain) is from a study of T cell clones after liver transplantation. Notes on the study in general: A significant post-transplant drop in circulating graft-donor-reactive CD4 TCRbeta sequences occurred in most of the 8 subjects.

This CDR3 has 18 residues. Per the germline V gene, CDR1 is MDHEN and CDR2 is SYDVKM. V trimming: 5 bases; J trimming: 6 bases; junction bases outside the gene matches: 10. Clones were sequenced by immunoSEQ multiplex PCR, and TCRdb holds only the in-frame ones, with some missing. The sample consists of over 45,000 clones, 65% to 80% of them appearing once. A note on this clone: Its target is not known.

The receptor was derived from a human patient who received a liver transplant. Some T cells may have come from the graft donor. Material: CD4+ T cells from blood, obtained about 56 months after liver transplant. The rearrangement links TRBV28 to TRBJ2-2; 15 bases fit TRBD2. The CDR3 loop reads CASSPGLAGGLGAGELFF. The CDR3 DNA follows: TGTGCCAGCAGTCCCGGACTAGCGGGGGGGCTAGGGGCCGGGGAGCTGTTTTTT.